Below, one T cell receptor (beta chain) is given with its context. The sample originates from a study of cytomegalovirus exposure and HLA in healthy donors. The CDR3 contains 16 residues. V was shortened by 0 bases and J by 6 bases, with 18 bases between the two germline ends. CDR1 is SGDLS and CDR2 is YYNGEE in the germline V gene. PCR was performed using 60 Vbeta and 13 Jbeta primers. Measured with immunoSEQ multiplex PCR; TCRdb has only the in-frame clones, and not every one. The profile covers 120,000 to 150,000 clones, with under 85% appearing a single time and more than 0.75% taken by the ten largest.

The clonotype was recovered from a man younger than 30 in good health and CMV-seronegative. This chain links TRBV9 with TRBJ1-1; tentative D call: TRBD1 (6 bases). The sequenced material came from PBMCs. The CDR3, as DNA: TGTGCCAGCAGCGTAGAAGGACAGCCAGGGGAACCTGAAGCTTTCTTT. It is translated as CASSVEGQPGEPEAFF.